The source of this T cell receptor beta chain is a study of blood T cell repertoires in COVID-19. At the level of the study: Samples of COVID-19 (acute and convalescent) were obtained from the United States, Italy and Spain. T cells, B-cell-depleted T cells, or PBMCs provided the cDNA or gDNA that served as material.

Germline V lookup: CDR1 SNHLY, CDR2 FYNNEI. The CDR3 is 14 residues long. V gave up 2 bases and J gave up 4 bases, with 10 bases separating them. Authors' processing steps: It was from reference gene primer amplification that nucleated cell counts were estimated. Data came from immunoSEQ multiplex PCR; TCRdb stores just in-frame clones and leaves some out. Clonal size and the V and J genes are those of that table, whereas D and trimming came from the DNA. Of over 200,000 clones in the sample, roughly 87% were seen once. Cohort assignment relied on participant-reported clinical history. Sequencing used PBMCs or T cells enriched from blood (not recorded which). The TCR originated in a young man with acute COVID-19. The rearrangement uses TRBV2 and TRBJ2-3; no firm D call. CDR3 region: CASSELDSADTQYF. CDR3 DNA sequence: TGTGCCAGCAGTGAACTAGATTCGGCAGATACGCAGTATTTT.